These 9 T cell receptor beta chains were sequenced from one sample in a study of T cell changes during pregnancy in multiple sclerosis. TCRdb's copy holds only in-frame clones and misses some; the assay was immunoSEQ multiplex PCR. Here the sample spans 35,000 to 40,000 clones, about 95% being singletons. The sample consisted of CD4+ T cells from peripheral blood mononuclear cells, taken in the second trimester of pregnancy. Source of these receptors: a female donor with multiple sclerosis, enrolled in a pregnancy study.

This sequence joins TRBV4-1 and TRBJ1-2; D gene unclear. The V gene lost 2 bases and the J gene lost 2 bases, with 6 bases spanning the gap. Germline V CDR1 and CDR2: MGHRA, YSYEKL. CDR3 size: 13 residues. The CDR3 here is CASSQSSNYGYTF. The CDR3 region has the DNA TGCGCCAGCAGCCAATCGAGCAACTATGGCTACACCTTC.

The CDR3 DNA reads as TGTGCCAGCAGCTCAAGCAGGACTAGCGGGAGAGAGACCCAGTACTTC. It codes for CASSSSRTSGRETQYF. The chain recombines TRBV7-6 with TRBJ2-5; 13 bases align to TRBD2. After removal of 4 bases from V and 4 bases from J, the junction contained 6 bases not matched to a gene. Germline values: CDR1 SGHVS, CDR2 FNYEAQ. CDR3 length: 16 residues.

This chain joins TRBV6-4 and TRBJ2-3; 7 bases fit TRBD1. Germline assignment: CDR1 MRHNA and CDR2 SNTAGT. The V gene end was trimmed by 3 bases and the J gene end by 4 bases; junction bases not matched to a gene: 7. The CDR3 runs 15 residues. CDR3 nucleotides: TGTGCCAGCAGTGAAAGGCAGGGGGAATCAGATACGCAGTATTTT. Its protein product is CASSERQGESDTQYF.

This clone has just one count. The chain links TRBV27 to TRBJ2-1, with TRBD1 as a possible D gene (5 bases). Trimming took off 3 bases at V and 4 bases at J, with 16 bases between the two ends. Germline V gene lookup returns CDR1 MNHEY and CDR2 SMNVEV (reference sequence). CDR3 size: 16 residues. CDR3 nucleotide sequence: TGTGCCAGCAGTTTTCAAGGGGCCATAGGTTACAATGAGCAGTTCTTC. Its translation is CASSFQGAIGYNEQFF.

The V call is TRBV7-8, the J call TRBJ2-7; 9 nucleotides match TRBD1. This CDR3 contains 15 residues. Germline V gene sequence: CDR1 SGHVS, CDR2 FQNEAQ. The V gene end was trimmed by 0 bases and the J gene end by 3 bases; junction bases not matched to a gene: 3. CDR3 nucleotide sequence: TGTGCCAGCAGCTTAGCGGACAGGGGAGTCTACGAGCAGTACTTC. As protein: CASSLADRGVYEQYF. Combining the CDR3 with reference TRBV7-8 and TRBJ2-7 gives the whole variable domain GAGVSQSPRYKVAKRGQDVALRCDPISGHVSLFWYQQALGQGPEFLTYFQNEAQLDKSGLPSDRFFAERPEGSVSTLKIQRTQQEDSAVYLCASSLADRGVYEQYFGPGTRLTVT.

This chain joins TRBV18 and TRBJ2-7; 11 bases line up with TRBD1. V lost 4 bases to trimming and J lost 4 bases; unmatched junction nucleotides: 3. Germline V lookup: CDR1 KGHSH, CDR2 LQKENI. CDR3 length equals 14 residues. CDR3 residues: CASSLGQGAYEQYF. For the CDR3, the DNA is TGTGCCAGCTCACTTGGACAGGGGGCTTACGAGCAGTACTTC.

The chain uses TRBV7-2 and TRBJ2-5, with 7 bases aligning to TRBD2. Germline V CDR1 and CDR2: SGHTA, FQGNSA. J gave up 7 bases and V 7 bases, and 9 bases lay outside the gene matches. CDR3 size: 13 residues. In DNA form, the CDR3 reads TGTGCCAGCATCCCTAGGGAGGGTGGGACCCAGTACTTC. This codes for CASIPREGGTQYF.

The gene calls are TRBV7-2 and TRBJ1-3; D unclear. Trimming pared 3 bases from V and 0 bases from J, leaving 9 bases between. Germline lookup yields CDR1 SGHTA and CDR2 FQGNSA. CDR3 length: 15 amino acids. CDR3 nucleotide sequence: TGTGCCAGCAGCTTTACAATCCTCTCTGGAAACACCATATATTTT. Translating gives CASSFTILSGNTIYF.

This chain uses TRBV7-6 with TRBJ2-2; D possibly corresponds to TRBD1 (6 bases). Germline values: CDR1 SGHVS, CDR2 FNYEAQ. CDR3 length: 15 residues. Trimming took 5 bases from V and 4 from J, leaving 14 bases between them. The CDR3 protein is CASSPTGFSTGELFF. The CDR3 DNA follows: TGTGCCAGCAGCCCTACAGGGTTTAGCACCGGGGAGCTGTTTTTT.